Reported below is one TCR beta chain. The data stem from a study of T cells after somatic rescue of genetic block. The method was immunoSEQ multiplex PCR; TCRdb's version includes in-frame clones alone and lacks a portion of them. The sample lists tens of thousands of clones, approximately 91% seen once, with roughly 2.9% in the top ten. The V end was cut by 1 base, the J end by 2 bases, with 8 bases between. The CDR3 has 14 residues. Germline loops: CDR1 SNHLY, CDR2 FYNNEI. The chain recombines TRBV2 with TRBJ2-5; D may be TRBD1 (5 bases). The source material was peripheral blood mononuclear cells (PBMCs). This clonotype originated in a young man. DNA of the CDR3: TGTGCCAGCAGTGAAGGGACATTACAAGAGACCCAGTACTTC. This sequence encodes CASSEGTLQETQYF.